Given below is one T cell receptor (beta chain) in context. Trimming removed 2 bases at V and 4 bases at J, with 6 bases between. This CDR3 is built from 13 residues. In germline, CDR1 is SGHTA, CDR2 FQGNSA. This record comes from a study of control samples from healthy donors and cancer patients. The protocol was immunoSEQ multiplex PCR, while the TCRdb copy is restricted to in-frame clones and leaves out a portion. The table includes 65,000 to 100,000 clones, around 87% detected once. The receptor's source is a man aged 50 to 60 in good health. Specimen: blood. The chain employs TRBV7-2 and TRBJ1-3; D unresolved. CDR3 sequence (DNA): TGTGCCAGCAGCTTAAGACGGGGAAACACCATATATTTT. This sequence encodes CASSLRRGNTIYF. Together with reference TRBV7-2 and TRBJ1-3, the CDR3 gives the full variable domain: GAGVSQSPSNKVTEKGKDVELRCDPISGHTALYWYRQSLGQGLEFLIYFQGNSAPDKSGLPSDRFSAERTGGSVSTLTIQRTQQEDSAVYLCASSLRRGNTIYFGEGSWLTVV.